These T cell receptor beta chains were read from a single sample in a study of blood T cell repertoires in COVID-19. Libraries were prepared by immunoSEQ multiplex PCR; TCRdb keeps only in-frame clonotypes and omits some of them. The data contain approximately 500,000 clones, roughly 88% of them singletons. Sequenced sample: peripheral blood. The receptors shown here come from a human donor in a cohort sampled during active COVID-19. The conserved cysteine and the conserved F or W are not part of the CDR3 here.

TRBV6-2/TRBV6-3	11	TRBJ1-5	ASSAARNQPQH
TRBV20-1	10	TRBJ2-1	SASYLSDEQF
TRBV12-3/TRBV12-4	10	TRBJ2-5	ATAGAQETQY
TRBV29-1	9	TRBJ1-1	SVVTGGKAF
TRBV7-9	12	TRBJ1-1	ASSRQGAGTEAF
TRBV6-5	13	TRBJ2-3	ASSYLASSTDTQY
TRBV7-2	13	TRBJ2-7	ASTLNGGSGYEQY
TRBV30	11	TRBJ1-1	AWSGTAGTEAF
TRBV9	14	TRBJ2-1	ASSPGSGRAGNEQF
TRBV4-1	15	TRBJ2-1	ASSRGLAGRAYNEQF
TRBV12-5	13	TRBJ2-2	ASGLASSNTGELF
TRBV4-3	14	TRBJ1-3	ASSQDLTGGGNTIY
TRBV5-8	14	TRBJ1-1	ASSLPRGGMNTEAF
TRBV9	13	TRBJ1-3	ASSVGSGSGNTIY
TRBV11-3	13	TRBJ1-3	ASSLRTGAGNTIY
TRBV3-1/TRBV3-2	12	TRBJ2-7	ASSLAGHTYEQY
TRBV2	13	TRBJ1-2	ASSEGIGGGLGYT
TRBV18	11	TRBJ1-1	ASSGQGGTEAF
TRBV18	13	TRBJ1-1	ASSPQQGVNTEAF
TRBV6-1	11	TRBJ1-1	ASSEDQGARAF
TRBV6-5	11	TRBJ1-2	ASSLQGSYGYT
TRBV29-1	12	TRBJ2-7	SVEMGRLAGAQY
TRBV2	13	TRBJ2-4	ASSREGLARSIQY
TRBV6-5	12	TRBJ1-2	ASRFTGARGGYT
TRBV24-1	12	TRBJ2-7	ATSDSGQVYEQY
TRBV3-1/TRBV3-2	14	TRBJ2-3	ASSRDDLHGRDTQY
TRBV27	14	TRBJ2-2	ASSSPGQGAVGELF
TRBV5-4	11	TRBJ2-1	ASSPSAREGQF
TRBV13	13	TRBJ2-5	ASSKNDMGGLTQY
TRBV29-1	11	TRBJ2-3	SVVREGTDTQY
TRBV18	13	TRBJ1-1	ASSRTQGANTEAF
TRBV30	12	TRBJ2-3	AWVKRERADTQY
TRBV6-2/TRBV6-3	10	TRBJ1-1	ASSQAGTEAF
TRBV30	16	TRBJ2-1	AWNSHPNPSGDYNEQF
TRBV4-2	17	TRBJ2-3	ASSQAGASGGSSTDTQY
TRBV27	15	TRBJ1-5	ASSTSARGADNQPQH
TRBV28	14	TRBJ2-3	ASSSGTSGSTDTQY
TRBV6-2/TRBV6-3	13	TRBJ2-7	ASSSWTGANYEQY
TRBV6-5	11	TRBJ2-7	PTDGTGDHEQY
TRBV9	13	TRBJ1-2	ASSQTTGGSMSYT
TRBV10-3	11	TRBJ1-6	AIRIEENSPLH
TRBV2	12	TRBJ2-7	ASSLGQGLDEQY
TRBV15	12	TRBJ2-7	ATSRGLAPDEQY
TRBV13	17	TRBJ2-1	ASSAPPTSGRAWGNEQF
TRBV4-1	16	TRBJ2-5	ASSYNPGQAGDQETQY
TRBV28	11	TRBJ1-2	ASSLSQGAGYT
TRBV7-2	14	TRBJ2-7	ASSLAGPSGAYEQY
TRBV20-1	9	TRBJ2-7	SARATYEQY
TRBV30	13	TRBJ2-1	AWRPRDRGFNEQF
TRBV6-1	9	TRBJ1-6	ASSERSPLH
TRBV7-8	11	TRBJ1-5	ASSYDRNQPQH
TRBV5-4	9	TRBJ1-3	ASSYGDTIY
TRBV28	14	TRBJ1-4	ASSLAPRGRDEKLF
TRBV6-5	9	TRBJ2-1	ASWTFDEQF
TRBV7-3	17	TRBJ2-1	ASSLTATGLAVKGDEQF
TRBV6-7	13	TRBJ1-4	ASSRQGGANEKLF
TRBV30	11	TRBJ1-5	AWSERGGQPQH
TRBV7-9	13	TRBJ2-1	ASSPPRGQANEQF
TRBV30	15	TRBJ2-1	ASGYTSGGASYNEQF